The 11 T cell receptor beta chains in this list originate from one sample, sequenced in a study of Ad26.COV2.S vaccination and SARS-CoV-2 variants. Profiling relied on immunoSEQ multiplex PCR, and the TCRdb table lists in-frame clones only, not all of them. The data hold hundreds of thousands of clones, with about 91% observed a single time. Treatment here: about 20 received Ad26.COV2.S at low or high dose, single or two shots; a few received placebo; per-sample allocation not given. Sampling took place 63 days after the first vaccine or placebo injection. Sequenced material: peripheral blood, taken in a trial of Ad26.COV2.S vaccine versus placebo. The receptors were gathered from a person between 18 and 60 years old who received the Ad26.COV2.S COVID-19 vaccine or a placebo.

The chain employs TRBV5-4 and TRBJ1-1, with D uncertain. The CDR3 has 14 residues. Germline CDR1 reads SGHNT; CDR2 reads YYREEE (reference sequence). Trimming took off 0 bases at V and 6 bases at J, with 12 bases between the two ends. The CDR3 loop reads CASSLGLGGAEAFF. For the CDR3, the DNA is TGTGCCAGCAGCTTGGGACTCGGAGGAGCTGAAGCTTTCTTT. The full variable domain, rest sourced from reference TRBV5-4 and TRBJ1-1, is ETGVTQSPTHLIKTRGQQVTLRCSSQSGHNTVSWYQQALGQGPQFIFQYYREEENGRGNFPPRFSGLQFPNYSSELNVNALELDDSALYLCASSLGLGGAEAFFGQGTRLTVV.

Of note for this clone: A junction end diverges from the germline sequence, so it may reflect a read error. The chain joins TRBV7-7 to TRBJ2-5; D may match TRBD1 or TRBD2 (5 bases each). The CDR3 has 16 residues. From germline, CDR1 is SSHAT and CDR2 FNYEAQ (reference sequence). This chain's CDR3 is CASSLRDPRGQETQYF. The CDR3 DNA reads TGTGCTAGCAGCCTCCGGGACCCCCGGGGCCAAGAGACCCAGTACTTC.

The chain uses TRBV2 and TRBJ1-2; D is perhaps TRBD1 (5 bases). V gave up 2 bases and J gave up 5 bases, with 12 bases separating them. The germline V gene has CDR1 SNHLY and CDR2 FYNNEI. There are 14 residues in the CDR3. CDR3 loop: CASSEIRDTYGYTF. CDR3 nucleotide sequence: TGTGCCAGCAGTGAAATCAGGGATACATATGGCTACACCTTC.

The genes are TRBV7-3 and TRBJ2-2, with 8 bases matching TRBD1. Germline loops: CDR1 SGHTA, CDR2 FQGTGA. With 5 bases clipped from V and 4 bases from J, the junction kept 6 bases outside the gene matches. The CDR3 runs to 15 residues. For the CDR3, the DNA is TGTGCCAGCAGCATGTTCGACAGGGGCACCGGGGAGCTGTTTTTT. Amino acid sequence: CASSMFDRGTGELFF.

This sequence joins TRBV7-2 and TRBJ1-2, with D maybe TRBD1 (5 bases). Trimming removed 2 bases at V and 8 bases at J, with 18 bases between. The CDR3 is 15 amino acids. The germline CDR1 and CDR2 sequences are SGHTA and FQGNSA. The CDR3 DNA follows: TGTGCCAGCAGCTTAATCTCGGCAGGGCGGGGAGGCTACACCTTC. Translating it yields CASSLISAGRGGYTF.

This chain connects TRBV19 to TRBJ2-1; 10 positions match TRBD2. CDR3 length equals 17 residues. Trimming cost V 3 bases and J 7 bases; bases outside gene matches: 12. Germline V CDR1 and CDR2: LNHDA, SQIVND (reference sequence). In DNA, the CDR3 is TGTGCCAGTAGTATCAGTTGGCTAGCGGGAGTTGGGAATGAGCAGTTCTTC. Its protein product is CASSISWLAGVGNEQFF. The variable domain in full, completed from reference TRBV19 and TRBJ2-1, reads DGGITQSPKYLFRKEGQNVTLSCEQNLNHDAMYWYRQDPGQGLRLIYYSQIVNDFQKGDIAEGYSVSREKKESFPLTVTSAQKNPTAFYLCASSISWLAGVGNEQFFGPGTRLTVL.

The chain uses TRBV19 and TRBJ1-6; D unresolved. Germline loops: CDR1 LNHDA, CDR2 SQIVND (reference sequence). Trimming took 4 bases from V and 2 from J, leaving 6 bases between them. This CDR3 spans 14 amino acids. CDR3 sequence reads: CASSTAAYNSPLHF. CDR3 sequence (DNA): TGTGCCAGTAGTACCGCCGCCTATAATTCACCCCTCCACTTT.

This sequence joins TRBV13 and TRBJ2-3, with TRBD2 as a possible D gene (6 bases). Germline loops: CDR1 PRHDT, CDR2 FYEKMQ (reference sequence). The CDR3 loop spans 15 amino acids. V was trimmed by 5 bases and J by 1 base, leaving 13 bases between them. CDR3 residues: CASSALAAGTDTQYF. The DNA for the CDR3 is TGTGCCAGCAGCGCCTTAGCGGCAGGCACAGATACGCAGTATTTT.

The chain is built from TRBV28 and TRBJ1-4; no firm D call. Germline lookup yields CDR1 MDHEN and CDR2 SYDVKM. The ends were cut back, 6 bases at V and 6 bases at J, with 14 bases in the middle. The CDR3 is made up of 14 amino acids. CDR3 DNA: TGTGCCAGCAGCTTCGCGCCCAGATATGAAAAACTGTTTTTT. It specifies CASSFAPRYEKLFF.

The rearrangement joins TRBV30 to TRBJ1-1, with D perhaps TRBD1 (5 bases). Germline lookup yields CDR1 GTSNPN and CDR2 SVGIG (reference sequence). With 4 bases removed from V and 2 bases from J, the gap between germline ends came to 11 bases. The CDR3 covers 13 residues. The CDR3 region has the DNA TGTGCCTGGACTGGGGGTTTAAACACTGAAGCTTTCTTT. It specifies CAWTGGLNTEAFF.

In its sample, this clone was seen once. CDR3 in amino acids: CATSEPGTEKNTQYF. CDR3 bases: TGTGCCACCAGTGAACCTGGGACAGAAAAGAATACGCAGTATTTT. The chain couples TRBV24-1 to TRBJ2-3; TRBD1 matches 7 bases. V shed 4 bases, J shed 7 bases, and the junction held 10 bases outside the gene matches. Germline CDR1 reads KGHDR; CDR2 reads SFDVKD. This CDR3 has 15 residues.